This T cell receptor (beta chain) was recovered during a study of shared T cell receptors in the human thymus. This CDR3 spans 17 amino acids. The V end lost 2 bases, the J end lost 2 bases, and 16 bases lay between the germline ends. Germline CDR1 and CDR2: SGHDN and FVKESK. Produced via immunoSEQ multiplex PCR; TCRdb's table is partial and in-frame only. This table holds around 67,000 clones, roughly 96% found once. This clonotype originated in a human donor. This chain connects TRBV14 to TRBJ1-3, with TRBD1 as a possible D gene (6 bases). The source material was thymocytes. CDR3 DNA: TGTGCCAGCAGCCAACTCCCGATGAGGGGGACTGGAAACACCATATATTTT. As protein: CASSQLPMRGTGNTIYF.